The clone carrying this TCR beta chain has a handful of counts. Its antigen remains unknown. Assay used: immunoSEQ multiplex PCR; TCRdb lists only in-frame clones, some missing. The sample yields over 45,000 clones, under 90% seen once. This CDR3 has 15 residues. Germline CDR1 and CDR2: SGHRS and YFSETQ. V dropped 4 bases and J dropped 0; count of bases not matched to a gene: 6. The time point: week 23, last vaccination. The content of each vaccine dose was 300 ug of mutant IDH1 20-mer peptide, and topical imiquimod accompanied it. Each astrocytoma in the donors was new, WHO grade 3 or 4, IDH1-mutant and ATRX-lost. These data belong to a study of a mutant IDH1 vaccine in newly diagnosed glioma. Whole-study context: Patients, over weeks 1, 3, 5, 7, 11, 15, 19 and 23, received a total of eight vaccinations. Onset of vaccination occurred 4-6 weeks following radiotherapy alone, or with temozolomide cycles.

General study results and limits: There seemed to be no relation between pseudoprogression and changes in top peripheral T cell clonotypes.

The sequence came from a man aged 35 to 55 with glioma. Sequences were derived from PBMCs, sampled from a glioma patient whose treatment included an IDH1 peptide vaccine. V gene TRBV5-1 combines with J gene TRBJ1-1; 7 bases match TRBD1. CDR3 DNA: TGCGCCAGCAGCCTGGGACAGATTATGAACACTGAAGCTTTCTTT. Its translation: CASSLGQIMNTEAFF.